Listed below are T cell receptor beta chains from one sample, sequenced in a study of blood T cell repertoires in COVID-19. The assay was immunoSEQ multiplex PCR, and TCRdb's table has in-frame clones only and misses some. The sample contains 250,000 to 350,000 clones, approximately 86% of which appear only once. Sequenced material: peripheral blood. These receptors originate from an older woman with COVID-19, enrolled during active disease. CDR3s include the opening cysteine and the closing phenylalanine or tryptophan. A D gene is named only where the DNA matches it firmly. Only some rows state a clone size, as once, few, many or a class for expanded clones.

j_call,v_call,d_call,clone_size,cdr3_nt,cdr3_aa
TRBJ2-2,TRBV5-6,TRBD2,.,TGTGCCAGCAGCTTTTTGGGCGGGGGAGACACCGGGGAGCTGTTTTTT,CASSFLGGGDTGELFF
TRBJ2-2,TRBV11-2,.,few,TGTGCCAGCAGCTTAATCGGGGCCGGGGAGCTGTTTTTT,CASSLIGAGELFF
TRBJ1-2,TRBV7-2,.,.,TGTGCCAGCAGCCCCGCCACGTCCAGCTATGGCTACACCTTC,CASSPATSSYGYTF
TRBJ1-1,TRBV5-1,.,.,TGCGCCAGCAGCTTCCAAGGGGCAGCAGAAAACACTGAAGCTTTCTTT,CASSFQGAAENTEAFF
TRBJ2-3,TRBV11-2,TRBD2,.,TGTGCCAGCAGCTTAATCGGGGGGTCGGCAGATACGCAGTATTTT,CASSLIGGSADTQYF
TRBJ2-7,TRBV29-1,.,once,TGCAGCGTTGAAGGCGGCGGCGAGCAGTACTTC,CSVEGGGEQYF
TRBJ2-7,TRBV14,TRBD2,.,TGTGCCAGCAGCGAAGGACTAGCGGGGACCCCCTACGAGCAGTACTTC,CASSEGLAGTPYEQYF
TRBJ2-2,TRBV5-4,TRBD1,few,TGTGCCAGCAGCTGGGACAGGGGCTCGAACACCGGGGAGCTGTTTTTT,CASSWDRGSNTGELFF
TRBJ2-3,TRBV6-5,.,.,TGTGCCAGCAGCCACAAGGGGAACACAGATACGCAGTATTTT,CASSHKGNTDTQYF
TRBJ2-7,TRBV28,.,.,TGTGCCAGCAGCACTAGCCCCAGCTACGAGCAGTACTTC,CASSTSPSYEQYF
TRBJ2-7,TRBV27,.,.,TGTGCCAGCAGTTTATATGGTTTTACGGACGAGCAGTACTTC,CASSLYGFTDEQYF
TRBJ2-1,TRBV4-1,TRBD2,.,TGCGCCAGCAGCCTCCGACTAGCGGGGTACAATGAGCAGTTCTTC,CASSLRLAGYNEQFF
TRBJ2-5,TRBV18,TRBD1,.,TGTGCCAGCTCACCAGAGACAGGGGGCCAGTACTTC,CASSPETGGQYF
TRBJ1-1,TRBV11-3,TRBD1,.,TGTGCCAGCAGCGCCGGGACAGGGGTTGAAGCTTTCTTT,CASSAGTGVEAFF
TRBJ2-1,TRBV12-5,TRBD2,.,TGTGCTAGTGGTGCCCCCGGGAGCGGGGGGGCCGGATCCTACAATGAGCAGTTCTTC,CASGAPGSGGAGSYNEQFF
TRBJ1-1,TRBV5-1,.,few,TGCGCCAGCAGCTTCCAGGGTACGACGAACACTGAAGCTTTCTTT,CASSFQGTTNTEAFF
TRBJ2-2,TRBV29-1,.,.,TGCAGCGCCACCGGACAGAAGAACACCGGGGAGCTGTTTTTT,CSATGQKNTGELFF
TRBJ1-1,TRBV30,.,.,TGTGCCTGGAGCGAGGGGGTCACTGAAGCTTTCTTT,CAWSEGVTEAFF
TRBJ2-7,TRBV28,TRBD1,.,TGTGCCAGCAGTTTCCCAGGGGGACCCTACGAGCAGTACTTC,CASSFPGGPYEQYF
TRBJ2-1,TRBV5-4,TRBD2,few,TGTGCCAGCAGCCGGATGAGCGGGGGGCCTACATACAATGAGCAGTTCTTC,CASSRMSGGPTYNEQFF
TRBJ1-2,TRBV7-8,TRBD1,.,TGTGCCAGCAGCTTAGAGCCCGACAGGGGGCGCGGTGGCTACACCTTC,CASSLEPDRGRGGYTF
TRBJ2-7,TRBV7-9,TRBD1,.,TGTGCCAGCACCTCGGACAGGGAAGGCTACGAGCAGTACTTC,CASTSDREGYEQYF
TRBJ1-5,TRBV5-6,.,once,TGTGCCAGCAGCTTGGCCCCCCAGTCCAATCAGCCCCAGCATTTT,CASSLAPQSNQPQHF
TRBJ2-6,TRBV5-1,.,.,TGCGCCAGCAGCCCGCCCAGGTCTGGGGCCAACGTCCTGACTTTC,CASSPPRSGANVLTF
TRBJ2-1,TRBV10-1,.,.,TGCGCCAGCAAAAAGGGGCCGACCACTGAGCAGTTCTTC,CASKKGPTTEQFF
TRBJ1-1,TRBV11-2,.,.,TGTGCCAGCAGCGAAGTAGAAATGAACACTGAAGCTTTCTTT,CASSEVEMNTEAFF
TRBJ2-2,TRBV27,TRBD2,.,TGTGCCAGCAGTCTCCGGACTAGCGTCACATCCGGGGAGCTGTTTTTT,CASSLRTSVTSGELFF
TRBJ2-1,TRBV30,.,.,TGTGCCTGGAGTCCGGACACTTACAATGAGCAGTTCTTC,CAWSPDTYNEQFF
TRBJ1-2,TRBV24-1,TRBD1,.,TGTGCCACCAGTGACACATCAGGGGGCTATGGCTACACCTTC,CATSDTSGGYGYTF
TRBJ1-2,TRBV6-6,TRBD1,once,TGTGCCAGCAGTTACTCGACTGACAGGGCCTATGGCTACACCTTC,CASSYSTDRAYGYTF
TRBJ1-5,TRBV6-5,.,.,TGTGCCAGCAGACCCGAAGGGGGACGCAATCAGCCCCAGCATTTT,CASRPEGGRNQPQHF
TRBJ1-2,TRBV2,TRBD1,once,TGTGCCAGCAGCCAAGGGGGACAGCCATATGGCTACACCTTC,CASSQGGQPYGYTF
TRBJ2-2,TRBV30,TRBD2,.,TGTGCCTGGAGTGCGGGGGGACGAAGATCCGGGGAGCTGTTTTTT,CAWSAGGRRSGELFF
TRBJ2-1,TRBV19,.,.,TGTGCCAGTAGTTGGGGGCACTTGACCTACAATGAGCAGTTCTTC,CASSWGHLTYNEQFF
TRBJ1-1,TRBV28,TRBD1,.,TGTGCCAGCAGGGTATTCGGACAGGGGAACACTGAAGCTTTCTTT,CASRVFGQGNTEAFF
TRBJ1-5,TRBV19,.,.,TGTGCCAGTAAGGCCTTTGGAGGCAATCAGCCCCAGCATTTT,CASKAFGGNQPQHF
TRBJ1-1,TRBV6-6,.,.,TGTGCCAGCAGTCTGACAAGTGAAGCTTTCTTT,CASSLTSEAFF
TRBJ2-1,TRBV5-1,.,.,TGCGCCAGCAGCTGGACGGGGGAGTACAATGAGCAGTTCTTC,CASSWTGEYNEQFF
TRBJ1-2,TRBV6-5,.,.,TGTGCCACTAAAAATCCCTTAGGCTACACCTTC,CATKNPLGYTF
TRBJ2-7,TRBV2,TRBD1,.,TGTGCCAGCAGTGACCTGGGACAGGGGTCCCACGAGCAGTACTTC,CASSDLGQGSHEQYF
TRBJ1-1,TRBV18,.,.,TGTGCCAGCTCACCACCGGGCGGGGGAAGGAACACTGAAGCTTTCTTT,CASSPPGGGRNTEAFF